Each of the 7 T cell receptor beta chains below was sequenced from the same sample in a study of T cells in tuberculosis (dated by TCRdb to the late 2010s). Reading the label with the study, this specimen's time point is: new active TB diagnosis, blood taken before or within 7 days of starting treatment. Libraries were made using the immunoSEQ multiplex PCR assay. TCRdb mirrors the immuneACCESS table, restricted to in-frame sequences. Some clones are absent from its copies; in checked studies, under half trace to an unresolved V gene, and the reason for the others is unknown. The table for this sample lists roughly 34,000 clones; 87% of them were counted only once. Of the sample, about 5.3% falls within the top ten clones. The starting material was PBMCs, obtained at tuberculosis diagnosis. The receptors shown here come from an adult with tuberculosis.

This chain links TRBV18 with TRBJ1-1; no firm D call. The V end lost 6 bases, the J end lost 3 bases, and 11 bases lay between the germline ends. From germline, CDR1 is KGHSH and CDR2 LQKENI. CDR3 length: 13 residues. The CDR3: CASSTGRDTEAFF. The CDR3 DNA follows: TGTGCCAGCTCGACCGGGAGGGACACTGAAGCTTTCTTT.

The V call is TRBV5-6, the J call TRBJ2-4; TRBD2 might be the D (6 bases). CDR1 and CDR2 (germline): SGHDT, YYEEEE. The CDR3 extends over 15 amino acids. The ends were cut back, 4 bases at V and 8 bases at J, with 19 bases in the middle. CDR3 sequence: CASSVFGGGTDIQYF. Here the CDR3 DNA reads TGTGCCAGCAGCGTCTTCGGGGGTGGGACGGACATTCAGTACTTC.

CDR3 bases: TGTGCCAGCAGTTTATTCGGGGGGCCCAAGAACACTGAAGCTTTCTTT. Residues: CASSLFGGPKNTEAFF. This chain uses TRBV28 with TRBJ1-1; maybe TRBD1 (6 bases). Trimming shortened V by 1 base and J by 1 base, and 13 bases separated the two germline ends. CDR3 length: 16 residues. CDR1 is MDHEN and CDR2 is SYDVKM in the germline V gene.

This clone appeared once. The rearrangement links TRBV5-1 to TRBJ1-6; TRBD1 matches at 7 bases. The CDR3 contains 14 residues. The trim removed 2 bases at V and 6 bases at J, leaving 2 bases unmatched. Germline CDR1 is SGHRS and CDR2 is YFSETQ. CDR3 in DNA: TGCGCCAGCAGCTTTGACAGGGTTAATTCACCCCTCCACTTT. Protein sequence: CASSFDRVNSPLHF.

This clone was observed once. The chain uses TRBV9 and TRBJ1-2, with D tentatively TRBD1 (5 bases). V lost 4 bases and J lost 7, with 11 bases in between. The V gene's germline CDR1 is SGDLS and CDR2 YYNGEE. The length of the CDR3 is 12 residues. The CDR3 protein is CASSPVDIGYTF. In nucleotides, the CDR3 is TGTGCCAGCAGCCCCGTGGACATTGGCTACACCTTC.

The chain carries TRBV19 and TRBJ2-7; 10 bases align to TRBD1. V trimming: 2 bases; J trimming: 0 bases; junction bases outside the gene matches: 10. The CDR3 has 18 residues. The germline gives CDR1 LNHDA, CDR2 SQIVND (reference sequence). CDR3 protein: CASSIKGGQGDFSYEQYF. Written as DNA, the CDR3 is TGTGCCAGTAGTATAAAGGGCGGACAGGGGGATTTCTCCTACGAGCAGTACTTC. Complete variable domain (other parts from reference TRBV19 and TRBJ2-7): DGGITQSPKYLFRKEGQNVTLSCEQNLNHDAMYWYRQDPGQGLRLIYYSQIVNDFQKGDIAEGYSVSREKKESFPLTVTSAQKNPTAFYLCASSIKGGQGDFSYEQYFGPGTRLTVT.

The chain combines TRBV5-1 with TRBJ2-7; a weak D match, TRBD1 (5 bases). Germline V CDR1 and CDR2: SGHRS, YFSETQ. Trimming pared 0 bases from V and 2 bases from J, leaving 6 bases between. This CDR3 region has 13 residues. The CDR3 sequence is CASSLEGAYEQYF. CDR3 in DNA: TGCGCCAGCAGCTTGGAAGGGGCCTACGAGCAGTACTTC.